This record looks at one TCR beta chain sequence and its context. Its antigen is still unknown. Sequencing libraries made from TCR beta cDNA carried unique molecular identifiers. Using its own MiXCR run on the PCR reads, TCRdb lists one record per CDR3 protein. The sample includes roughly 650,000 distinct CDR3 sequences, roughly three fifths of them seen just once. The data were taken from a study of post-analysis software for immune sequencing data. Whole-study results and caveats: Comparison of patients with controls showed five or six TRBV segments more frequent in patients, TRBV5-6, TRBV5-1 and TRBV20-1 among them.

The CDR3 has 14 residues. Germline-derived CDR1 and CDR2 are SGHRS and YFSETQ. Trimming removed 0 bases from V and 4 bases from J, with 11 bases in between. This TCR derives from a girl aged 2-10 years with multiple sclerosis. The J gene is TRBJ2-7, the V gene TRBV5-1, with D perhaps matching TRBD1 (5 bases). Specimen: blood. The CDR3 spells CASSLVQDGYEQYF. The CDR3 bases are TGCGCCAGCAGCTTGGTACAGGATGGGTACGAGCAGTACTTC.